The 10 T cell receptor beta chains listed next were all sequenced from one sample in a study of regulatory T cells in long-lasting Graves disease. Described time point: newly diagnosed GD, antithyroid drugs for less than 3 months. Extracted PBMC RNA gave rise to the TCR library. Construction of TCR beta libraries relied on iRepertoire HTBI primers and on Arm-PCR targeting CDR3 regions. TCRdb ran MiXCR on the multiplex PCR reads and lists one entry per CDR3 protein. The repertoire holds hundreds of thousands of distinct CDR3 sequences, with about 15% as singletons. The sample also formed part of further work on T cells in Graves' hyperthyroidism and ophthalmopathy.

This specimen consisted of peripheral blood mononuclear cells (PBMCs), obtained at new diagnosis, from a patient treated with antithyroid drugs. The receptors were sampled from a middle-aged woman with Graves disease.

In nucleotides, the CDR3 is TGTGCCAGCAGTTCGGACAGGGATGTGGGTGAAAAACTGTTTTTT. The encoded protein is CASSSDRDVGEKLFF. The V gene is TRBV2, the J gene TRBJ1-4; TRBD1 aligns across 8 bases. Germline-derived CDR1 and CDR2 are SNHLY and FYNNEI. This CDR3 comprises 15 residues. V shed 5 bases and J 7 bases; nucleotides not matched to a gene: 9.

In its sample, this clonotype was seen many times. The chain combines TRBV12-3 or TRBV12-4 with TRBJ1-1; D is undetermined. The length of the CDR3 is 12 residues. V lost 9 bases to trimming and J lost 3 bases, with 11 bases between them. CDR3 amino acids: CASLMGDTEAFF. The CDR3 region has the DNA TGTGCCAGTCTAATGGGAGACACTGAAGCTTTCTTT.

This clonotype was found many times. The V and J genes are TRBV9 and TRBJ1-6; 7 positions match TRBD1. This CDR3 is built from 16 residues. V lost 0 bases, J lost 6 bases, and 6 bases stayed unmatched. CDR1 and CDR2 from the germline V gene are SGDLS and YYNGEE. In DNA form, the CDR3 reads TGTGCCAGCAGCGTAGATCCCCAGGGGGGTAATTCACCCCTCCACTTT. As protein: CASSVDPQGGNSPLHF.

This clonotype was observed a few times. Compared with germline, one end of the junction differs, possibly owing to a read error. CDR3 sequence reads: CASSSGTGASSGNTIYF. The CDR3 nucleotides read TGTGCCAGCAGCTCAGGGACAGGGGCCTCCTCTGGGAACACCATATATTTT. The gene calls are TRBV7-3 and TRBJ1-3; 10 bases align to TRBD1. The CDR3 has 17 residues. Germline V gene sequence: CDR1 SGHTA, CDR2 FQGTGA.

This clonotype was seen ten or more times. The chain uses TRBV24-1 and TRBJ2-1, with D unclear. The germline V gene encodes CDR1 KGHDR and CDR2 SFDVKD. The CDR3 is 19 amino acids. The V end lost 1 base, the J end lost 6 bases, and 24 bases lay between the germline ends. CDR3 nucleotide sequence: TGTGCCACCAGTGATTTATCCGACACCGGGTCTCCTCTCGCCAATGAGCAGTTCTTC. As protein: CATSDLSDTGSPLANEQFF.

At least ten counts were recorded for this clonotype. The rearrangement uses TRBV2 and TRBJ1-1; no clear D. The CDR3 is 13 amino acids. Looked up from germline, CDR1 is SNHLY and CDR2 is FYNNEI. V lost 8 bases to trimming and J lost 1 base, with 11 bases between them. The CDR3 bases are TGTGCCAGCGCAGGACCGGGGAACACTGAAGCTTTCTTT. This encodes CASAGPGNTEAFF.

The V and J genes are TRBV12-3 or TRBV12-4 and TRBJ2-1; 10 bases match TRBD2. The CDR3 spans 15 residues. Trimming removed 2 bases from V and 7 bases from J; junction bases left unmatched: 5. CDR3 sequence: CASSLSGRADNEQFF. The DNA for the CDR3 is TGTGCCAGCAGTTTAAGCGGGAGGGCCGATAATGAGCAGTTCTTC.

This clonotype has at least ten counts. V gene TRBV6-5 combines with J gene TRBJ1-4; D unclear. The length of the CDR3 is 13 residues. Trimming shortened V by 2 bases and J by 3 bases, and 4 bases separated the two germline ends. The germline CDR1 and CDR2 sequences are MNHEY and SVGAGI. CDR3 loop: CASSYRANEKLFF. DNA for the CDR3: TGTGCCAGCAGTTACAGGGCTAATGAAAAACTGTTTTTT.

The gene calls are TRBV6-5 and TRBJ2-5, with D perhaps matching TRBD2 (6 bases). V lost 0 bases and J 2 bases, leaving 13 bases between the germline ends. This CDR3 has 16 amino acids. Germline lookup yields CDR1 MNHEY and CDR2 SVGAGI. CDR3 loop: CASSYSTGEGQETQYF. The CDR3, as DNA: TGTGCCAGCAGTTACTCAACGGGAGAAGGACAAGAGACCCAGTACTTC.

The chain carries TRBV15 and TRBJ2-3, with TRBD2 identical over 12 bases. The CDR3 loop spans 16 amino acids. Germline-derived CDR1 and CDR2 are LNHNV and YYDKDF (reference sequence). Germline trimming cut 4 bases from V and 5 bases from J; bases unmatched to any gene: 7. Written as DNA, the CDR3 is TGTGCCACCAGCATTCGACTAGCGGGAGCGGGAGATACGCAGTATTTT. Its protein product is CATSIRLAGAGDTQYF.